This T cell receptor (beta chain) was found in a study of cytomegalovirus exposure and HLA in healthy donors. This clone was picked up one time. Losses at the gene ends were 4 bases for V and 7 bases for J; bases not matched to a gene: 11. The CDR3 totals 15 residues. In germline, CDR1 is SGHKS, CDR2 YYEKEE (reference sequence). The PCR had 60 Vbeta and 13 Jbeta primers. Sequenced by immunoSEQ multiplex PCR; TCRdb stores in-frame clones only, minus some. The sample holds about 180,000 clones, roughly 78% seen once. The chain employs TRBV5-5 and TRBJ1-5, with 7 bases matching TRBD1. The receptor's source is a woman aged 25-40 years in good health and CMV-seronegative. Source material: PBMCs. CDR3 DNA: TGTGCCAGCAGCCTGGAACAGGGGAAAGACCAGCCCCAGCATTTT. Translation: CASSLEQGKDQPQHF.